The rows below give T cell receptor beta chains drawn from one sample of a study of regulatory T cells in long-lasting Graves disease. TCRdb fed the multiplex PCR reads into MiXCR, producing one record per CDR3 protein. Found here are 650,000 to 700,000 distinct CDR3 sequences, about 30% of them singletons; the top ten hold roughly 41%. Sequenced here: peripheral blood mononuclear cells (PBMCs), sampled when the disease was refractory, from a patient treated with antithyroid drugs. These receptors were collected from a female donor with Graves disease. Each CDR3 is given with its conserved first and last residue. Each record gives: J gene, clone size, V gene, CDR3 protein. Not all rows give a size; the values are once, few, many and, for expanded clones, a class.

j_call: TRBJ1-1; clone_size: many; v_call: TRBV28; cdr3_aa: CASSILGEAFF
j_call: TRBJ1-4; clone_size: .; v_call: TRBV19; cdr3_aa: CASRSDATNEKLFF
j_call: TRBJ1-2; clone_size: .; v_call: TRBV6-2/TRBV6-3; cdr3_aa: CASSHTANYGYTF
j_call: TRBJ1-5; clone_size: many; v_call: TRBV6-1; cdr3_aa: CASSGTGHSNQPQHF
j_call: TRBJ1-6; clone_size: .; v_call: TRBV6-2/TRBV6-3; cdr3_aa: CASSPSQRGTGLSPLHF
j_call: TRBJ1-2; clone_size: few; v_call: TRBV11-2; cdr3_aa: CASSLPTGGQGSGYTF
j_call: TRBJ2-2; clone_size: .; v_call: TRBV7-6; cdr3_aa: CASSPGLAGGPLGTGELFF
j_call: TRBJ2-2; clone_size: .; v_call: TRBV15; cdr3_aa: CATSRGYGTGELFF
j_call: TRBJ2-5; clone_size: many; v_call: TRBV11-2; cdr3_aa: CATMPGVGTGQETQYF
j_call: TRBJ1-2; clone_size: .; v_call: TRBV12-3/TRBV12-4; cdr3_aa: CASSPKGRYGYTF
j_call: TRBJ2-7; clone_size: few; v_call: TRBV11-2; cdr3_aa: CASSLNLAGDYYEQYF
j_call: TRBJ1-3; clone_size: few; v_call: TRBV15; cdr3_aa: CATSTRGTGNTIYF
j_call: TRBJ1-1; clone_size: .; v_call: TRBV29-1; cdr3_aa: CSVEDGGTEAFF
j_call: TRBJ1-2; clone_size: few; v_call: TRBV25-1; cdr3_aa: CASRRSGTGFGHTF
j_call: TRBJ1-1; clone_size: many; v_call: TRBV2; cdr3_aa: CASRGQVSTEAFF
j_call: TRBJ2-5; clone_size: few; v_call: TRBV29-1; cdr3_aa: CSAAAGLAGGEETQYF
j_call: TRBJ1-5; clone_size: .; v_call: TRBV4-1; cdr3_aa: CASSQVLVRTESNQPQHF
j_call: TRBJ2-7; clone_size: many; v_call: TRBV11-2; cdr3_aa: CASSLTRGFSYEQYF
j_call: TRBJ2-7; clone_size: few; v_call: TRBV5-6; cdr3_aa: CASSSTGTQVSNVQYF
j_call: TRBJ1-2; clone_size: few; v_call: TRBV3-1; cdr3_aa: CASSQESGARIYGYTF
j_call: TRBJ1-1; clone_size: few; v_call: TRBV19; cdr3_aa: CASSPRTVGGNTEAFF
j_call: TRBJ2-7; clone_size: few; v_call: TRBV12-5; cdr3_aa: CASGLNPGLAGGNYEQYF
j_call: TRBJ2-7; clone_size: .; v_call: TRBV29-1; cdr3_aa: CSVGGTGTYEQYF
j_call: TRBJ2-5; clone_size: .; v_call: TRBV20-1; cdr3_aa: CSASREASGSQETQYF
j_call: TRBJ2-7; clone_size: .; v_call: TRBV5-1; cdr3_aa: CASSLQQTFRDEQYF